The clone carrying this T cell receptor (beta chain) was seen repeatedly, ten times or more. As yet, its antigen is unknown. TCRdb fed the 5' RACE reads into MiXCR, producing one record per CDR3 protein. The data contain 250,000 to 350,000 distinct CDR3 sequences, 4% to 5.5% of them seen just once; the ten biggest clones take up roughly a fifth. The data belong to a study of T cells after yellow fever vaccination. Findings and limits, study-wide: Subsequent booster samples again held most clones from primary vaccination (nearly 98% CD4, nearly 90% CD8).

Trimming stripped 0 bases from V and 8 bases from J, with 8 bases between. CDR3 length equals 12 residues. CDR1 and CDR2 (germline): SGHRS, YFSETQ. The receptor's source is a man aged 18-30 years who received the YFV17D yellow fever vaccine. The material sequenced was PBMCs, taken 15 days after the yellow fever booster vaccination. The chain is built from TRBV5-1 and TRBJ1-1; no clear D gene. The CDR3: CASSLGSREAFF. CDR3 nucleotide sequence: TGCGCCAGCAGCTTGGGGTCACGAGAAGCTTTCTTT.